The source of this TCR beta chain is a study of blood T cell repertoires in COVID-19. Study overall: In each case, the material was cDNA or gDNA derived from T cells, B-cell-depleted T cells, or PBMCs.

This CDR3 contains 16 residues. Germline V gene data show CDR1 as SGDLS and CDR2 as YYNGEE. Trimming stripped 3 bases from V and 4 bases from J, with 19 bases between. Under the authors' procedure: Scientists estimated how many nucleated cells there were by amplifying reference gene primers. Here immunoSEQ multiplex PCR was the method, and the copy in TCRdb shows in-frame clones only, minus some. The V and J calls and the clone size are those of that table, but D and trimming were determined from the DNA. Altogether around 270,000 clones are present, 80% to 90% being singletons, with the ten largest covering over 2.5%. Cohort placement rested on clinical history that participants reported themselves. Within 2 weeks before study entry, exposed participants met a COVID-19 case.

The source material was PBMCs or T cells enriched from blood (not recorded which). This chain links TRBV9 with TRBJ1-2; D may be TRBD1 (6 bases). This TCR derives from a woman between 40 and 50 years old who had been exposed to COVID-19. The CDR3 spells CASSAGTPLSGYGYTF. The CDR3, as DNA: TGTGCCAGCAGCGCCGGGACACCCCTCTCAGGCTATGGCTACACCTTC.